This passage covers 19 T cell receptor beta chains from one sample sequenced in a study of molecular identifiers for immune sequencing clone quantification. TCRdb fed the PCR reads into MiXCR, producing one record per CDR3 protein. The table includes about 640,000 distinct CDR3 sequences, just under 20% detected once. Source material: naive CD8+ T cells from blood, with Jurkat cell RNA spiked in. As to subset: FACS-sorted CD8+CD4-CCR7+CD45RA+ naive T cells. The receptors were sampled from a human donor in good health. Some libraries in this study had Jurkat cell RNA spiked in.

There are many counts of this clonotype. The V and J genes are TRBV28 and TRBJ2-7; D may be TRBD2 (6 bases). The V end lost 6 bases, the J end lost 5 bases, and 17 bases lay between the germline ends. Per germline, CDR1 MDHEN and CDR2 SYDVKM. The CDR3 loop spans 14 amino acids. CDR3 coding DNA: TGTGCCAGCAGCGACATTCGCCCGGGGGACGAGCAGTACTTC. Its translation is CASSDIRPGDEQYF.

In its sample, this clonotype was seen many times. The CDR3 nucleotides are TGTGCCAGCAGCTTAGGGATCGGGGCTGGAGAGCAGTACTTC. This encodes CASSLGIGAGEQYF. The V call is TRBV5-5, the J call TRBJ2-7; D possibly matches TRBD1 or TRBD2 (5 bases each). Germline loops: CDR1 SGHKS, CDR2 YYEKEE (reference sequence). V was cut by 2 bases and J by 7 bases, with 16 bases left in between. The CDR3 runs 14 residues.

This clonotype has at least ten counts. In nucleotides, the CDR3 is TGTGCCAGCAGCCCCTCGACAGGGATCGCAACTAATGAAAAACTGTTTTTT. Its translation: CASSPSTGIATNEKLFF. The chain uses TRBV13 and TRBJ1-4, with 7 bases aligning to TRBD1. From germline, CDR1 is PRHDT and CDR2 FYEKMQ (reference sequence). The ends lost 5 bases at V and 0 bases at J; junction bases unmatched: 9. CDR3 length equals 17 residues.

In its sample, this clonotype was seen a few times. V gene TRBV7-3 combines with J gene TRBJ2-2, with 8 bases fitting TRBD2. The CDR3 totals 17 residues. CDR1 SGHTA and CDR2 FQGTGA come from the germline V gene. Germline trimming cut 0 bases from V and 5 bases from J; bases unmatched to any gene: 8. The CDR3 is CASSLTGGGRRTGELFF. The CDR3 DNA follows: TGTGCCAGCAGCTTAACGGGCGGGGGGCGGCGGACCGGGGAGCTGTTTTTT.

In the case of this clonotype: One junction end does not reproduce the germline sequence, and a read error may be involved. The chain has TRBV2 and TRBJ2-5; D is perhaps TRBD1 (5 bases). In germline, CDR1 is SNHLY, CDR2 FYNNEI. The CDR3 consists of 14 residues. CDR3 coding DNA: TGTGCCAGCAGTGAAGCAGGGGTTGGAGAGACCCAGAACTTC. It yields the protein CASSEAGVGETQNF.

This clonotype appeared many times. The chain has TRBV4-1 and TRBJ2-7; 11 nucleotides match TRBD2. This CDR3 is built from 16 residues. The V gene end was trimmed by 1 base and the J gene end by 2 bases; junction bases not matched to a gene: 4. Germline V lookup: CDR1 MGHRA, CDR2 YSYEKL. The CDR3: CASSQAVSGGAYEQYF. CDR3 nucleotide sequence: TGCGCCAGCAGCCAAGCAGTTAGCGGGGGGGCCTACGAGCAGTACTTC.

The chain joins TRBV5-5 to TRBJ1-1; D is uncertain. This CDR3 is built from 13 residues. Germline CDR1 reads SGHKS; CDR2 reads YYEKEE (reference sequence). V was trimmed by 1 base and J by 1 base, leaving 5 bases between them. CDR3 in amino acids: CASSLRSNTEAFF. Written as DNA, the CDR3 is TGTGCCAGCAGCTTGCGGTCGAACACTGAAGCTTTCTTT.

This clonotype was seen ten or more times. The rearrangement joins TRBV6-2 or TRBV6-3 to TRBJ2-1, with D uncertain. The CDR3 loop spans 14 amino acids. Germline CDR1 reads MNHEY; CDR2 reads SVGEGT. V lost 2 bases and J lost 4, with 9 bases in between. DNA of the CDR3: TGTGCCAGCAGTTACGAACGGCCTTACAATGAGCAGTTCTTC. Protein sequence: CASSYERPYNEQFF.

Note on this clonotype: A much bigger clone sits one base away, suggesting this may be a read error. The V and J genes are TRBV12-5 and TRBJ1-5; the D is unclear. Germline loops: CDR1 LGHNT, CDR2 FRNRAP. The CDR3 loop spans 17 amino acids. With 1 base removed from V and 0 bases from J, the gap between germline ends came to 13 bases. The CDR3 protein is CASGLGPEKYSNQPQHF. CDR3 nucleotide sequence: TGTGCTAGTGGTTTGGGGCCAGAGAAATATAGCAATCAGCCCCAGCATTTT.

This clonotype appeared a few times. J is TRBJ2-3 and V is TRBV19, with TRBD2 matching 8 bases. The CDR3 spans 15 residues. Germline trimming cut 6 bases from V and 2 bases from J; bases unmatched to any gene: 7. Germline V gene sequence: CDR1 LNHDA, CDR2 SQIVND (reference sequence). In DNA form, the CDR3 reads TGTGCCAGTAGGATTAGCGGGAAGGACACAGATACGCAGTATTTT. Its translation is CASRISGKDTDTQYF.

This clonotype was seen at least ten times. This chain joins TRBV5-4 and TRBJ2-5, with TRBD2 matching over 11 bases. This CDR3 has 15 amino acids. In germline, CDR1 is SGHNT, CDR2 YYREEE (reference sequence). Germline trimming cut 4 bases from V and 5 bases from J; bases unmatched to any gene: 7. The CDR3: CASSGTSGGFETQYF. DNA of the CDR3: TGTGCCAGCAGCGGAACTAGCGGGGGATTTGAGACCCAGTACTTC.

This clonotype was found many times. The chain employs TRBV12-3 or TRBV12-4 and TRBJ2-7, with D perhaps TRBD1 or TRBD2 (7 bases each). The CDR3 covers 14 residues. V lost 6 bases and J 3 bases, leaving 15 bases between the germline ends. DNA for the CDR3: TGTGCCAGCAGCCAGGGGGGGGGCATCTACGAGCAGTACTTC. This encodes CASSQGGGIYEQYF.

This clonotype has a count of ten or more. This chain connects TRBV3-1 to TRBJ1-3, with no clear D. The germline V and J ends were trimmed by 1 base and 0 bases, with 4 bases remaining between them. Per the germline V gene, CDR1 is LGHDT and CDR2 is YNNKEL (reference sequence). The CDR3 totals 14 residues. The CDR3 region has the DNA TGTGCCAGCAGCCAAGGTCCCTCTGGAAACACCATATATTTT. Amino acids: CASSQGPSGNTIYF.

This clonotype was picked up a small number of times. This rearrangement joins TRBV4-1 to TRBJ2-7; 7 bases are shared with TRBD1. The CDR3 is 16 residues long. The germline V gene encodes CDR1 MGHRA and CDR2 YSYEKL. J gave up 3 bases and V 0 bases, and 8 bases lay outside the gene matches. CDR3 in amino acids: CASSQDPLQGHYEQYF. The CDR3 coding sequence is TGCGCCAGCAGCCAAGATCCTTTACAGGGGCACTACGAGCAGTACTTC.

This clonotype was picked up many times. The chain combines TRBV4-3 with TRBJ2-1; TRBD2 might be the D (7 bases). This CDR3 spans 16 amino acids. Germline values: CDR1 LGHNA, CDR2 YSLEER. V was clipped by 4 bases and J by 6 bases, with 19 bases between them. CDR3 DNA sequence: TGCGCCAGCAGCCTCCTTCGGGGGGCAGGGAGCAATGAGCAGTTCTTC. It is translated as CASSLLRGAGSNEQFF.

In the case of this clonotype: Since a much larger clone is just one base distant, this may be a read error. The chain is built from TRBV11-2 and TRBJ2-3; TRBD2 agrees at 12 bases. The junction had 8 bases not matched to a gene; V was cut back by 0 bases and J by 4 bases. The CDR3 is 18 amino acids. Germline V lookup: CDR1 SGHAT, CDR2 FQNNGV. The DNA for the CDR3 is TGTGCCAGCAGCTTAGAGGGCAGGACTAGCGGGACTTCAGATACGCAGTATTTT. It specifies CASSLEGRTSGTSDTQYF.

This clonotype was observed at least ten times. The chain carries TRBV7-2 and TRBJ2-1; TRBD2 agrees at 14 bases. Germline V CDR1 and CDR2: SGHTA, FQGNSA. J was trimmed by 8 bases and V by 2 bases; bases with no gene match: 11. This CDR3 has 18 residues. The chain's CDR3 is CASSLRLAGGPLDDEQFF. The CDR3 DNA follows: TGTGCCAGCAGCTTAAGACTAGCGGGGGGGCCCCTAGACGATGAGCAGTTCTTC.

CDR3 region: CAARSWVAGEADTQYF. The CDR3 coding sequence is TGTGCCGCGCGGTCCTGGGTAGCGGGAGAAGCAGATACGCAGTATTTT. The rearrangement links TRBV27 to TRBJ2-3; TRBD2 aligns across 9 bases. V lost 11 bases and J lost 4; bases outside the gene matches: 16. CDR1 and CDR2 from the germline V gene are MNHEY and SMNVEV (reference sequence). CDR3 size: 16 residues.

The chain recombines TRBV5-6 with TRBJ2-2, with D possibly matching TRBD2 (5 bases). The CDR3 length is 16 residues. Germline V gene lookup returns CDR1 SGHDT and CDR2 YYEEEE. Trimming left V 3 bases short and J 4 bases short, with 16 bases between. The CDR3 nucleotides are TGTGCCAGCAGCTCGGACCGGCGAGGGCTCACCGGGGAGCTGTTTTTT. Amino acid sequence: CASSSDRRGLTGELFF.